The source of this T cell receptor beta chain is a study of T cell responses to AZD1222 COVID-19 vaccine. In the study overall: Second-dose schedules of about 4 or about 12 weeks were combined.

Notes on the study in general: Reports say nearly half of spike-specific TCRs go after unmutated variant regions. Two AZD1222 administrations were followed by greater Spike-specific TCR breadth and depth.

The CDR3 loop spans 20 amino acids. The J segment lost 3 bases and the V segment lost 5 bases, leaving 17 bases of the junction unmatched. Per the germline V gene, CDR1 is MDHEN and CDR2 is SYDVKM. Some clones are missing from TCRdb's copy, which holds only in-frame ones; the method was immunoSEQ multiplex PCR. The table includes around 150,000 clones, 80% to 95% detected once. Points on this clone: The antigen remains undetermined.

Sample: peripheral blood, taken on day 0 of AZD1222 vaccination. The chain uses TRBV28 and TRBJ2-1; 12 bases match TRBD2. This receptor was obtained from an adult in good health. The CDR3 nucleotides read TGTGCCAGCAGTGGAAACAGGGGGCCTAGCGGGAGGGCCCGCTACAATGAGCAGTTCTTC. Amino acid sequence: CASSGNRGPSGRARYNEQFF.